Shown below are 16 T cell receptor beta chains from a single sample sequenced in a study of T cells after yellow fever vaccination. TCRdb recomputed calls from the 5' RACE reads with MiXCR, one row per CDR3 protein. The sample contains hundreds of thousands of distinct CDR3 sequences, about 19% of which appear only once. The source was PBMCs, collected 15 days after the yellow fever booster vaccination. The receptors were gathered from a man aged 30-40 years who received the YFV17D yellow fever vaccine.

The genes are TRBV6-2 or TRBV6-3 and TRBJ2-7, with 9 nucleotides matching TRBD2. This CDR3 has 15 amino acids. Germline V CDR1 and CDR2: MNHEY, SVGEGT. V lost 4 bases, J lost 4 bases, and 8 bases stayed unmatched. The CDR3: CASSFRGSGSYEQYF. In nucleotides, the CDR3 is TGTGCCAGCAGTTTTAGGGGTAGCGGGAGTTACGAGCAGTACTTC.

This clonotype has just a few counts. The chain couples TRBV11-2 to TRBJ2-3; perhaps TRBD2 as D (6 bases). The length of the CDR3 is 13 residues. Looked up from germline, CDR1 is SGHAT and CDR2 is FQNNGV. The V end lost 5 bases, the J end lost 6 bases, and 12 bases lay between the germline ends. As DNA, the CDR3 is TGTGCCAGCAGCACGGGAGTCAAGGATACGCAGTATTTT. This codes for CASSTGVKDTQYF.

The chain recombines TRBV7-2 with TRBJ2-1, with 9 bases matching TRBD2. V was pared by 5 bases and J by 8 bases, with 7 bases of the junction left unmatched. CDR1 and CDR2 from the germline V gene are SGHTA and FQGNSA. The CDR3 spans 14 residues. The CDR3 DNA is TGTGCCAGCAGCCGCAAAGCGGGAGGCGATGAGCAGTTCTTC. It codes for CASSRKAGGDEQFF.

The rearrangement joins TRBV19 to TRBJ2-2, with 8 bases that match TRBD2. Germline V gives CDR1 LNHDA, CDR2 SQIVND (reference sequence). The CDR3 has 14 residues. Unmatched junction bases numbered 3, after V lost 4 bases and J lost 5 bases. CDR3 amino acids: CASSTSGPTGELFF. CDR3 DNA sequence: TGTGCCAGTAGTACTAGCGGGCCGACCGGGGAGCTGTTTTTT.

The chain employs TRBV20-1 and TRBJ2-7; 8 bases agree with TRBD2. The CDR3 runs to 14 residues. In germline, CDR1 is DFQATT, CDR2 SNEGSKA (reference sequence). Trimming at V came to 3 bases and at J to 2 bases, leaving 6 bases not matched to a gene. Here the CDR3 DNA reads TGCAGTGCTAGGGTAGCGGGAAGAACCTACGAGCAGTACTTC. Translated, it gives CSARVAGRTYEQYF.

This clonotype was counted only a few times. The chain links TRBV7-2 to TRBJ2-3; D is possibly TRBD2 (5 bases). Germline V CDR1 and CDR2: SGHTA, FQGNSA. The germline V and J ends were trimmed by 5 bases and 7 bases, with 10 bases remaining between them. The CDR3 spans 12 residues. The CDR3 region is CASSPQRYTQYF. CDR3 bases: TGTGCCAGCAGCCCCCAGCGGTATACGCAGTATTTT. The whole variable domain, remainder taken from reference TRBV7-2 and TRBJ2-3, is GAGVSQSPSNKVTEKGKDVELRCDPISGHTALYWYRQSLGQGLEFLIYFQGNSAPDKSGLPSDRFSAERTGGSVSTLTIQRTQQEDSAVYLCASSPQRYTQYFGPGTRLTVL.

The chain uses TRBV20-1 and TRBJ1-1; D possibly corresponds to TRBD1 (5 bases). Per germline, CDR1 DFQATT and CDR2 SNEGSKA (reference sequence). The length of the CDR3 is 10 residues. The ends were cut back, 8 bases at V and 11 bases at J, with 15 bases in the middle. The CDR3 nucleotides read TGCAGTCCACCCGGGACGCCTGCTTTCTTT. Its protein product is CSPPGTPAFF.

This sequence joins TRBV11-2 and TRBJ2-1; 9 nucleotides align to TRBD1. The V gene's germline CDR1 is SGHAT and CDR2 FQNNGV. This CDR3 has 12 residues. V trimming: 4 bases; J trimming: 15 bases; junction bases outside the gene matches: 7. The CDR3 protein is CASSSPSGQGFF. The CDR3 nucleotides are TGTGCCAGCAGCTCCCCCTCGGGACAGGGGTTCTTC.

There are a few counts of this clonotype. J is TRBJ2-5 and V is TRBV4-3; weak D call: TRBD2 (5 bases). CDR3 size: 14 residues. V lost 2 bases, J lost 0 bases, and 7 bases lay in between. Germline V gives CDR1 LGHNA, CDR2 YSLEER. CDR3 amino acids: CASSQWEYQETQYF. CDR3 DNA sequence: TGCGCCAGCAGCCAATGGGAGTACCAAGAGACCCAGTACTTC.

This clonotype was detected many times. In nucleotides, the CDR3 is TGTGCCAGCAGCTTAAATATAGACAGGGCAGAGACCCAGTACTTC. Its translation is CASSLNIDRAETQYF. The chain couples TRBV7-2 to TRBJ2-5, with 7 bases matching TRBD1. CDR3 length: 15 residues. Germline loops: CDR1 SGHTA, CDR2 FQGNSA. After removal of 2 bases from V and 4 bases from J, the junction contained 7 bases not matched to a gene. Variable domain in full (rest from reference TRBV7-2 and TRBJ2-5): GAGVSQSPSNKVTEKGKDVELRCDPISGHTALYWYRQSLGQGLEFLIYFQGNSAPDKSGLPSDRFSAERTGGSVSTLTIQRTQQEDSAVYLCASSLNIDRAETQYFGPGTRLLVL.

This rearrangement joins TRBV20-1 to TRBJ2-3, with 7 nucleotides matching TRBD2. The V and J ends lost 3 bases and 4 bases, in that order; junction bases with no gene match: 7. In germline, CDR1 is DFQATT, CDR2 SNEGSKA (reference sequence). This CDR3 contains 14 residues. The CDR3 reads CSARETSRADTQYF. The CDR3 nucleotides are TGCAGTGCTAGGGAGACTAGCAGGGCAGATACGCAGTATTTT.

This clonotype came up a few times. The chain carries TRBV20-1 and TRBJ2-1; maybe TRBD2 (5 bases). The germline gives CDR1 DFQATT, CDR2 SNEGSKA (reference sequence). This CDR3 is built from 11 residues. V lost 6 bases, J lost 5 bases, and 8 bases lay in between. CDR3 bases: TGCAGTGCCGGACTCCACAATGAGCAGTTCTTC. Amino acids: CSAGLHNEQFF.

V usage is TRBV30 and J usage is TRBJ1-5; D is undetermined. Between the trimmed V and J ends, which lost 0 bases and 5 bases, there was a span of 14 bases. Looked up from germline, CDR1 is GTSNPN and CDR2 is SVGIG (reference sequence). There are 15 residues in the CDR3. CDR3 sequence (DNA): TGTGCCTGGAGTGTAGGGAAACAGAAGCATCAGCCCCAGCATTTT. It yields the protein CAWSVGKQKHQPQHF.

Comment on this clonotype: The junction shows a germline mismatch at one end, possibly a read error. The rearrangement uses TRBV6-5 and TRBJ2-1, with 10 bases matching TRBD2. The length of the CDR3 is 16 residues. CDR1 MNHEY and CDR2 SVGAGI come from the germline V gene. The CDR3 nucleotides read TGTGCCAGCAGGTACTTCGGACTAGCGGTAGACAATGAGCAGTTCTTC. Translation: CASRYFGLAVDNEQFF.

This clonotype has a handful of counts. V and J are TRBV20-1 and TRBJ2-7, with D perhaps matching TRBD1 (6 bases). Trimming left V 5 bases short and J 1 base short, with 12 bases between. CDR1 DFQATT and CDR2 SNEGSKA come from the germline V gene (reference sequence). The CDR3 consists of 13 residues. The CDR3 protein is CSADTGQSYEQYF. CDR3 DNA sequence: TGCAGTGCTGACACTGGACAGTCCTACGAGCAGTACTTC.

This clonotype was counted only a few times. The chain has TRBV7-2 and TRBJ2-7, with 10 bases identical to TRBD1. The trim removed 4 bases at V and 7 bases at J, leaving 7 bases unmatched. The CDR3 spans 14 residues. Looked up from germline, CDR1 is SGHTA and CDR2 is FQGNSA. CDR3 amino acids: CASSYWDRGLEQYF. CDR3 DNA: TGTGCCAGCAGCTACTGGGACAGGGGATTGGAGCAGTACTTC.